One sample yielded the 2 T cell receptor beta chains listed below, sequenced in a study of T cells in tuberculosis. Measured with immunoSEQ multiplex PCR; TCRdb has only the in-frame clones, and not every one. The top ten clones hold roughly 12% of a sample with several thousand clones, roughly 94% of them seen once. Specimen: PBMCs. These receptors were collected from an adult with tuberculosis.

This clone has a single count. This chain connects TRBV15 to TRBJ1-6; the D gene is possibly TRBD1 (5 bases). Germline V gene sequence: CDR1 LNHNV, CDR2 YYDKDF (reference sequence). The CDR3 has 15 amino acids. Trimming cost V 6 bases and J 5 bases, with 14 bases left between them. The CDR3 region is CATRGWGGHNSPLHF. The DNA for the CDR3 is TGTGCCACCAGGGGGTGGGGGGGTCATAATTCACCCCTCCACTTT.

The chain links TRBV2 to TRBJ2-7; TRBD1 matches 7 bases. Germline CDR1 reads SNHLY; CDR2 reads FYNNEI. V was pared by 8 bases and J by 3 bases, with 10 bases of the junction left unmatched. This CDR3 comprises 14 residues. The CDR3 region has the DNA TGTGCCAGCGGAACCGTACAGGGGTACTACGAGCAGTACTTC. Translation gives CASGTVQGYYEQYF.